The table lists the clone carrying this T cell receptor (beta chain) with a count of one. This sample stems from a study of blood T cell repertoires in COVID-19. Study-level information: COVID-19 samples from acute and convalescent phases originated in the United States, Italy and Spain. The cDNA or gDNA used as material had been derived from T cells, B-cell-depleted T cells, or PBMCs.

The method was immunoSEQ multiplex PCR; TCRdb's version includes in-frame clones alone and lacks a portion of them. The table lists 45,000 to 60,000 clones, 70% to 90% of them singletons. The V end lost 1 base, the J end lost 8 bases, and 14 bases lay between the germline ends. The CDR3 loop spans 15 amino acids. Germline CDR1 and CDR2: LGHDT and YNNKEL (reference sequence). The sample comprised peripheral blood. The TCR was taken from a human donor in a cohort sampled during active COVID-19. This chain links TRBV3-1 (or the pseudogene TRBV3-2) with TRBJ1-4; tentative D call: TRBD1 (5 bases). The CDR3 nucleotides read TGTGCCAGCAGCCAAGTGGACAAAGGAGGGGAAAAACTGTTTTTT. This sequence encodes CASSQVDKGGEKLFF.